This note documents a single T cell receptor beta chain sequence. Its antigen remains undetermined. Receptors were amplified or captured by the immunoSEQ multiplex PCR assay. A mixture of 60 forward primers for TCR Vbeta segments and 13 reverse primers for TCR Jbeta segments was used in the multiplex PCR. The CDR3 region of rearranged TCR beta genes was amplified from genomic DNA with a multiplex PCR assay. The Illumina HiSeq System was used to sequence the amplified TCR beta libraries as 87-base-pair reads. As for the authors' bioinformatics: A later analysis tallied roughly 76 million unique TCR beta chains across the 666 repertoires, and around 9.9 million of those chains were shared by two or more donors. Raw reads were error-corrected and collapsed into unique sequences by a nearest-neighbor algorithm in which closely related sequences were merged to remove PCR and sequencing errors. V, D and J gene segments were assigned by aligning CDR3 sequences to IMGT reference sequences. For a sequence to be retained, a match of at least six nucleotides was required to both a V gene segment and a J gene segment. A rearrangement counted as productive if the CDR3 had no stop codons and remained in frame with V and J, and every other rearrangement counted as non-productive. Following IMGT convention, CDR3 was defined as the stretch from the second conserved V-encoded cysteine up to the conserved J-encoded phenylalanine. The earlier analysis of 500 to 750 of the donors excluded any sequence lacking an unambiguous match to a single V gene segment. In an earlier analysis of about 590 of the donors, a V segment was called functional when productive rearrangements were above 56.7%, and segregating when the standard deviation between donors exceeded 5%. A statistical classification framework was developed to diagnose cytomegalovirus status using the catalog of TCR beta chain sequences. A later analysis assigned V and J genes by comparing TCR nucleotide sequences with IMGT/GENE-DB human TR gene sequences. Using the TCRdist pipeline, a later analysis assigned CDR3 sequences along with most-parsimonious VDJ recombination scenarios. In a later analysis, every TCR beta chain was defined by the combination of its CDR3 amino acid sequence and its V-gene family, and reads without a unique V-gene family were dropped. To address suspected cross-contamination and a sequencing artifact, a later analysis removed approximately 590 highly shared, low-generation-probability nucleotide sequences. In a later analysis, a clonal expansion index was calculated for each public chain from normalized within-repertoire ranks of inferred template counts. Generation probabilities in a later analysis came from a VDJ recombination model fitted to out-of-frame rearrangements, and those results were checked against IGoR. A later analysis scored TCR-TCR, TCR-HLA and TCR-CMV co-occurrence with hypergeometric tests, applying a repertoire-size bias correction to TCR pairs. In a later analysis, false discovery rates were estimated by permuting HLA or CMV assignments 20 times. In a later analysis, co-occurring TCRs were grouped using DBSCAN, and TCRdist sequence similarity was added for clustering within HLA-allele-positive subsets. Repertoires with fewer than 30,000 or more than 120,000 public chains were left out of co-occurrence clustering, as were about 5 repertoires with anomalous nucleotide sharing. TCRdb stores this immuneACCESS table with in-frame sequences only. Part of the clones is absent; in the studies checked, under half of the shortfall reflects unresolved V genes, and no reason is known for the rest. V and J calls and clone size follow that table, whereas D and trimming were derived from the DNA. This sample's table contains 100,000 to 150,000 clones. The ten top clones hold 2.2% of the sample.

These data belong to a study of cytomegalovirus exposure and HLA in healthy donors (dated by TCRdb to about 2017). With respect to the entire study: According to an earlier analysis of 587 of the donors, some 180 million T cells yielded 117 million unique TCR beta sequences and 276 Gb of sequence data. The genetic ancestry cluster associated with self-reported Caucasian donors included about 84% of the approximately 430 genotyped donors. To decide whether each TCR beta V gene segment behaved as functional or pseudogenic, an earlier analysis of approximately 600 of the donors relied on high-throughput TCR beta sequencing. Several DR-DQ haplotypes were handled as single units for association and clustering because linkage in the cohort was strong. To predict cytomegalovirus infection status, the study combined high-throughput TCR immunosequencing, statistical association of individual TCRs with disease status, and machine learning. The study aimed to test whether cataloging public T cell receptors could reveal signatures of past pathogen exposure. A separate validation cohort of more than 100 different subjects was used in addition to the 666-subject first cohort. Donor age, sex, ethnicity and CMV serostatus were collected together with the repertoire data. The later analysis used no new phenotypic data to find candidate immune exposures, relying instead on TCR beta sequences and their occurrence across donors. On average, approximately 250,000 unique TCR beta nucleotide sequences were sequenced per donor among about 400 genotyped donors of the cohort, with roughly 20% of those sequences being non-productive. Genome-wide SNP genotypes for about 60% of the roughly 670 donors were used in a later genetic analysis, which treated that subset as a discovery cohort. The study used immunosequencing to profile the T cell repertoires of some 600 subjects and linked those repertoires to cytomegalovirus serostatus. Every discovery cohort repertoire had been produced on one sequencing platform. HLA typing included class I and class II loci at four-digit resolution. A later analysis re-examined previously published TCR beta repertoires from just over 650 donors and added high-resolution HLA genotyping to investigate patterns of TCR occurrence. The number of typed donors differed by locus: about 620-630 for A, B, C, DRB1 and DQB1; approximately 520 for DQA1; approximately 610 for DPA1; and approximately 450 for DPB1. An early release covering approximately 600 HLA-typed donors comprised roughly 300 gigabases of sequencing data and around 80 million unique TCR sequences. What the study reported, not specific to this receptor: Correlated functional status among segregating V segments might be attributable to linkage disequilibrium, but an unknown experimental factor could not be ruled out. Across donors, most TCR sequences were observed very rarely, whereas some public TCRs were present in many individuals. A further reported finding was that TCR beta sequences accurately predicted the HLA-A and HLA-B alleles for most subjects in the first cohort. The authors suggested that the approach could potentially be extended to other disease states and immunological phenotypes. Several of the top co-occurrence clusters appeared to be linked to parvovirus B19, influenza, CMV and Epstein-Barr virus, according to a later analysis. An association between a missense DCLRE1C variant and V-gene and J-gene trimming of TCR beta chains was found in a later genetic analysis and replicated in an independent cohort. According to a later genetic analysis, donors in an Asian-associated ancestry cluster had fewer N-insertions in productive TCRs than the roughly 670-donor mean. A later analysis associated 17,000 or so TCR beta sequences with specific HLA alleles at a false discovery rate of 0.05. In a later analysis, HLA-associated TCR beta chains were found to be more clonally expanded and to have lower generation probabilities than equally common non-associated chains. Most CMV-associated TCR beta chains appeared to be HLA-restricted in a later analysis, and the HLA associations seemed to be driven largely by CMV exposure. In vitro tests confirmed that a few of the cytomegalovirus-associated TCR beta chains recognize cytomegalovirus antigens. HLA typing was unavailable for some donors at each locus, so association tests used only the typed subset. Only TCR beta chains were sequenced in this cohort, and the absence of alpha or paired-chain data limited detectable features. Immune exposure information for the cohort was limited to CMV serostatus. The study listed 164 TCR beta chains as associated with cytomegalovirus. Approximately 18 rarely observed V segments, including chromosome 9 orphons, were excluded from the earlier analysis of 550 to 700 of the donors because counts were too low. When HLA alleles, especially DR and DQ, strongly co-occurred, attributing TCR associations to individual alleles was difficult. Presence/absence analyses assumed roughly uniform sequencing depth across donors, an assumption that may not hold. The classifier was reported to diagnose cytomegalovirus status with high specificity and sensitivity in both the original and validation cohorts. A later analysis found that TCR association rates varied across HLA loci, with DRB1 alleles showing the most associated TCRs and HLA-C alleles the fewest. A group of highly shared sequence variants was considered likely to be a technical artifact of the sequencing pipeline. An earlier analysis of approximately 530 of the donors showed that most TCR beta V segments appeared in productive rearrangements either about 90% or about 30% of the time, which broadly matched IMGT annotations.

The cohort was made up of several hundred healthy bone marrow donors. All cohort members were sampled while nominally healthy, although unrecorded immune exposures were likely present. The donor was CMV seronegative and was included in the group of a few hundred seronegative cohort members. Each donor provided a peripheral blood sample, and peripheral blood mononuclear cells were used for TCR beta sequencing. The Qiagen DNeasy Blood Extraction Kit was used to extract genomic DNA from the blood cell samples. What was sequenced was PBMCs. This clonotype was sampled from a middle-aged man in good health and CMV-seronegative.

The base sequence is TGCGCCAGCAGCCCCCTAGCGGGACCCAACGAGCAGTACTTC. Its translation is CASSPLAGPNEQYF. The chain is made from TRBV5-1 and TRBJ2-7, with 9 bases in between that match TRBD2. The CDR3 holds 14 amino acids from the cysteine to the phenylalanine. Just CDR3 DNA is preserved here, 42 bases in frame from base 1. The germline V gene supplies CDR1 SGHRS and CDR2 YFSETQ. Ends trimmed: V by 4 bases, J by 5 bases; bases unmatched to a gene: 7.